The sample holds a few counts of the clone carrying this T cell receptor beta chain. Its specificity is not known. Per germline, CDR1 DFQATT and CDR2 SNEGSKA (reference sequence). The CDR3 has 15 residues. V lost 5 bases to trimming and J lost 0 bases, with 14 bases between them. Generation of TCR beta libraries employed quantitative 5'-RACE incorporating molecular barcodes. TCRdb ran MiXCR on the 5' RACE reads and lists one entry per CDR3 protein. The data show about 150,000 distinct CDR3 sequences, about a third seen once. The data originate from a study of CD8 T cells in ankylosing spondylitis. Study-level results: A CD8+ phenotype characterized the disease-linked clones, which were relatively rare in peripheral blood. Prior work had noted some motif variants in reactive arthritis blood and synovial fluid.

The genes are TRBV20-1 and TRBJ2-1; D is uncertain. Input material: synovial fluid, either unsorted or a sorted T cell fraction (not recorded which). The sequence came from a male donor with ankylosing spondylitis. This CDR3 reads CSAFQTRSSYNEQFF. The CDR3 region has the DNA TGCAGTGCTTTCCAGACCAGGAGCTCCTACAATGAGCAGTTCTTC.